This record covers a single TCR beta chain. This clonotype appeared once. The target of this receptor is not known. Base qualities are not provided; no much larger clone lies one nucleotide away. A read on its own is weak evidence. RNA was extracted using the RNeasy kit, and roughly 0.5 to 1 ug of the RNA was reverse transcribed with random hexamers. The immunoSEQ multiplex PCR assay, which covers 54 Vbeta and 13 Jbeta segments, was used to amplify TCR beta CDR3 regions. PCR amplification bias was corrected using a synthetic template baseline for primer optimization and computational correction. In the original analysis: Reads were annotated to V, D and J genes according to IMGT and were analyzed with immunoSEQ Analyzer, with only productive sequences retained. Clonality was computed as one minus Shannon entropy normalized by log2 of the number of productive unique sequences. For each patient and control, public and private clones were evaluated within the 100 most prevalent clones. Clones were defined as Susac-specific when absent from the healthy and MS cohorts, from about a thousand published viral clones and from other ImmuneACCESS disease sequences. TCRdb redid the processing of the public reads, applying fastp at Q25 and MiXCR, and retained in-frame beta chains. Identical CDR3 protein sequences are pooled into one entry, listed with their most common genes and DNA. Here the V and J calls rest on TCRdb's processing, not on the authors' analysis. The sample has tens of thousands of distinct CDR3 sequences on record, just under 95% of them singletons. The ten largest clones represent approximately 0.3% of the sample.

This sample was included in a study of CD8 T cells in Susac syndrome (dated by TCRdb to between 2018 and 2021). Broadly, across the study: Of the Susac syndrome patients who were sequenced, under ten were in clinical remission while about six had clinically active disease. At blood withdrawal, Susac syndrome patients were therapy-naive, treated with corticosteroids (with IVIg additionally given to some), or treated with IVIg alone. Repertoire sequencing was used to test whether CD8+ T cell activation and differentiation in Susac syndrome was antigen driven.

High-throughput TCR beta sequencing profiled peripheral blood CD8+ and CD4+ T cells from healthy donors, Susac syndrome patients and multiple sclerosis patients. Recently defined diagnostic criteria for definite or probable disease were met by the Susac syndrome patients. CD8+ TEMRA cells were enriched by FACS, while bulk CD8+ and CD4+ T cells were purified by magnetic negative isolation. Blood was drawn into EDTA tubes, processed within 24 hours, and PBMCs were isolated by density gradient centrifugation. PBMCs intended for TCR sequencing were cryopreserved in liquid nitrogen and thawed later in a water bath at 37 degrees C. The sorted or isolated CD4+, CD8+ and CD8+ TEMRA cells reached a purity of at least 90%. CDR1 and CDR2 (SGHTA, FQGNSA) derive from the germline V gene. Measured from the cysteine to the phenylalanine, the CDR3 is 13 residues long. The only DNA kept is the CDR3, 39 bases in frame from the first base. V trim: 1 base; J trim: 10 bases; unmatched bases: 2.

Paper-wide results and their limitations: The number of individuals in the TCR sequencing and HLA analysis was recognized as being relatively small. The CD4+ T cell repertoire of patients with Susac syndrome showed no detectable clonal expansion.

The V and J segments used are TRBV7-2 and TRBJ1-4, with 8 bases matching TRBD1. Material for sequencing was CD4+ T cells from PBMCs. The TCR comes from a human donor with Susac syndrome. The CDR3 region has the sequence CASSLGTGGKLFF. The DNA sequence is as follows: TGTGCCAGCAGCTTAGGCACAGGGGGAAAACTGTTTTTT.